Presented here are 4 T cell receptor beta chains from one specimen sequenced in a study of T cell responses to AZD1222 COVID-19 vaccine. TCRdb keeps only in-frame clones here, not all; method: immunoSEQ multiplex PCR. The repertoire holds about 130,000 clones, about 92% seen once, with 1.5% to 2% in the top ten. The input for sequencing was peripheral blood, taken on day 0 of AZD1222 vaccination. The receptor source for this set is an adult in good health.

CDR3 in DNA: TGCGCCAGCAGCTCCCTAGCCCCGGCGGGCGAGCAGTACTTC. Its translation is CASSSLAPAGEQYF. The rearrangement links TRBV5-1 to TRBJ2-7; tentatively, D is TRBD2 (5 bases). The CDR3 has 14 residues. The V end lost 3 bases, the J end lost 6 bases, and 16 bases lay between the germline ends. Germline V gene sequence: CDR1 SGHRS, CDR2 YFSETQ.

CDR3 bases: TGTGCCAGCAGCGTAGCTGGTGGGCAATGGGATGAAAAACTGTTTTTT. It codes for CASSVAGGQWDEKLFF. V usage is TRBV9 and J usage is TRBJ1-4; no reliable D call. Germline CDR1 reads SGDLS; CDR2 reads YYNGEE. V lost 0 bases and J 6 bases, leaving 15 bases between the germline ends. The CDR3 is made up of 16 amino acids. Complete variable domain (other parts from reference TRBV9 and TRBJ1-4): DSGVTQTPKHLITATGQRVTLRCSPRSGDLSVYWYQQSLDQGLQFLIQYYNGEERAKGNILERFSAQQFPDLHSELNLSSLELGDSALYFCASSVAGGQWDEKLFFGSGTQLSVL.

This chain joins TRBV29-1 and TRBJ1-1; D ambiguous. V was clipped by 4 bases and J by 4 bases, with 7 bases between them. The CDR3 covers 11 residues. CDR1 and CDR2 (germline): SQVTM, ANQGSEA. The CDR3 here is CSVVSTTEAFF. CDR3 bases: TGCAGCGTTGTTTCGACCACTGAAGCTTTCTTT.

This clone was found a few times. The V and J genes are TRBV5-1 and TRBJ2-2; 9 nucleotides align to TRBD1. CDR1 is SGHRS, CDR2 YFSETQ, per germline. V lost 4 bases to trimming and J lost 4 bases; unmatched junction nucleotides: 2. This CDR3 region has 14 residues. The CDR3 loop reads CASSGQGSTGELFF. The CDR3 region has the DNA TGCGCCAGCAGCGGACAGGGGAGCACCGGGGAGCTGTTTTTT.